Listed below are T cell receptor beta chains from one sample, sequenced in a study of blood T cell repertoires in COVID-19. Clones were sequenced by immunoSEQ multiplex PCR, and TCRdb holds only the in-frame ones, with some missing. The sample consists of approximately 210,000 clones, approximately 84% of them appearing once. Sequenced: peripheral blood. The receptors stem from a woman between 70 and 85 years old with active or convalescent COVID-19. Each CDR3 is given with its conserved first and last residue. D genes are given only for firm matches. A clone size is listed for some rows: how often the clone was seen (once, few, many), or a class if it is expanded.

v_call	j_call	clone_size	d_call	cdr3_nt	cdr3_aa
TRBV2	TRBJ2-7	-	TRBD1	TGTGCCAGCAGATACAGGGGGCATAACTACGAGCAGTACTTC	CASRYRGHNYEQYF
TRBV5-6	TRBJ2-7	-	TRBD1	TGTGCCAGCAGCCCAACTTTCCGGGACAGGGGGAGCGAGCAGTACTTC	CASSPTFRDRGSEQYF
TRBV6-6	TRBJ1-1	-	TRBD1	TGTGCCGGCTTAACAGGGGGCGACACTGAAGCTTTCTTT	CAGLTGGDTEAFF
TRBV12-3/TRBV12-4	TRBJ2-3	-	-	TGTGCCAGCAGTTTGTACGGGAGTAGGTATTTT	CASSLYGSRYF
TRBV11-2	TRBJ1-3	-	-	TGTGCCAGCAGCTTCTTCGGAGGCTCTGGAAACACCATATATTTT	CASSFFGGSGNTIYF
TRBV5-1	TRBJ2-3	-	-	TGCGCCAGCAGCCCGGTTGGAGCTAGCACAGATACGCAGTATTTT	CASSPVGASTDTQYF
TRBV5-6	TRBJ1-6	-	-	TGTGCCAGCAGCTTGGCCGCAGGGAAGGGATCACCCCTCCACTTT	CASSLAAGKGSPLHF
TRBV28	TRBJ2-3	-	-	TGTGCCAGCAGACCGGGCGGGGGCACAGATACGCAGTATTTT	CASRPGGGTDTQYF
TRBV5-1	TRBJ2-7	-	TRBD2	TGCGCCAGCAGCTTCCAAGCGGGAGGGCCCTACGAGCAGTACTTC	CASSFQAGGPYEQYF
TRBV5-1	TRBJ1-1	-	-	TGCGCCAGCAGCTTACAGGGAGTGAACACTGAAGCTTTCTTT	CASSLQGVNTEAFF
TRBV6-2/TRBV6-3	TRBJ1-5	-	TRBD1	TGTGCCAGCAGTTACGCCGGGACAGCTAGCAATCAGCCCCAGCATTTT	CASSYAGTASNQPQHF
TRBV6-6	TRBJ2-7	-	TRBD1	TGTGCCAGCACCCCGGGACAGTCAGGCTCCTACGAGCAGTACTTC	CASTPGQSGSYEQYF
TRBV5-4	TRBJ2-3	once	TRBD2	TGTGCCAGCAGCCGAACAGCGGGAGGGTTTTCAGATACGCAGTATTTT	CASSRTAGGFSDTQYF
TRBV7-8	TRBJ2-7	-	TRBD2	TGTGCCAGCAGCTTAGCCACCCCCGGGGGGTGGGACGAGCAGTACTTC	CASSLATPGGWDEQYF
TRBV6-5	TRBJ2-2	-	-	TGTGCCAGCAGTTACACGCCGCGGGCCGGGGAGCTGTTTTTT	CASSYTPRAGELFF
TRBV12-3/TRBV12-4	TRBJ1-1	once	-	TGTGCCAGCAGCCTAGAAGGGAGGACTGAAGCTTTCTTT	CASSLEGRTEAFF
TRBV9	TRBJ2-2	-	TRBD2	TGTGCCAGCAGCGCCGGGACTAGGGCGAACACCGGGGAGCTGTTTTTT	CASSAGTRANTGELFF